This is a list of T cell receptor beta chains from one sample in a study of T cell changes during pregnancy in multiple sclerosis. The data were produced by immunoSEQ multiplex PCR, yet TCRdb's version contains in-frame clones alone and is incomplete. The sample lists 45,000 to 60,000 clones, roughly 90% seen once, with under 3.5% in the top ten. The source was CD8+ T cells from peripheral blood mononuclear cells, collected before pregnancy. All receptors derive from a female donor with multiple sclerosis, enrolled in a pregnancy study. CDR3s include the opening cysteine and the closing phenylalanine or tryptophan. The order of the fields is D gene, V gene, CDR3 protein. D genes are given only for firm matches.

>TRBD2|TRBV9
CASSEGPAGGRDTQYF
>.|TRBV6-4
CASSDSIAGATEAFF
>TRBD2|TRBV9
CASSVLAGGPNEQFF
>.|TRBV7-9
CASSFSPSPTYEQYF
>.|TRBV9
CASSPSRREDEQYF
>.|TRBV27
CASSLEGVYQETQYF
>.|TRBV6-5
CASSYTAGDAETQYF
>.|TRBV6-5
CAVTPGTGELFF
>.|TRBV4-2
CASSQTGLQQYF
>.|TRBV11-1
CASSEGRAYEQYF
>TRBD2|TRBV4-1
CASSPGTSGGNEQFF
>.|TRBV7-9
CASSFWAENTGELFF
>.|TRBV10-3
CAISEPAESSGNTIYF
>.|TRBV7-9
CASSERDVWALNTEAFF
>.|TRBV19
CASSISAAAALNTEAFF
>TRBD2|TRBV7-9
CASSLGLAGEETQYF
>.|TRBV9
CASSVVGEAYEQYF
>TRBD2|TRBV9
CASSVNGGMTYEQYF
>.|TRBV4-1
CASSQGPQQGEGSYEQYF
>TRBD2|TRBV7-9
CASRPVAGGNNEQFF
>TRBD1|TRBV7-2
CASSITGTGQYNEQFF
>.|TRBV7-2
CASSLASGNTEAFF
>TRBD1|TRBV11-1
CASSRWTGDLYGYTF
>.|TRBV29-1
CSVEDSGQLAYEQYF
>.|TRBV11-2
CASSLDRGQPYEQYF
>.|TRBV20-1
CSVYGGPGWAF